Following are 17 T cell receptor beta chains from one sample sequenced in a study of cytomegalovirus exposure and HLA in healthy donors (dated by TCRdb to about 2017). Receptors were amplified or captured by the immunoSEQ multiplex PCR assay. A mixture of 60 forward primers for TCR Vbeta segments and 13 reverse primers for TCR Jbeta segments was used in the multiplex PCR. TCRdb holds this immuneACCESS table with in-frame rearrangements only. Some clones are missing; in checked studies, unresolved V genes explain under half, and the rest has no known cause. In this sample the table shows over 250,000 clones, more than 80% of which occur a single time. In total, the top ten clones hold roughly 4% of the sample. Material for sequencing was PBMCs. Every receptor here comes from a middle-aged man in good health and CMV-seropositive.

The chain is built from TRBV5-5 and TRBJ1-2, with TRBD1 matching 8 bases. Germline loops: CDR1 SGHKS, CDR2 YYEKEE (reference sequence). The V and J ends lost 2 bases and 6 bases, in that order; junction bases with no gene match: 3. This CDR3 has 13 residues. The CDR3 bases are TGTGCCAGCAGCTTACAGGGGGTTGATGGCTACACCTTC. Translated: CASSLQGVDGYTF.

The DNA for the CDR3 is TGTGCCAGCAGTTTTGCAGGGGGAAGCAATCAGCCCCAGCATTTT. It codes for CASSFAGGSNQPQHF. This chain connects TRBV27 to TRBJ1-5; TRBD1 agrees at 7 bases. The trim removed 3 bases at V and 1 base at J, leaving 3 bases unmatched. Germline assignment: CDR1 MNHEY and CDR2 SMNVEV (reference sequence). This CDR3 is built from 15 residues.

The gene calls are TRBV25-1 and TRBJ2-5, with TRBD1 matching over 7 bases. CDR1 is MGHDK, CDR2 SYGVNS, per germline. This CDR3 has 16 residues. The trim removed 4 bases at V and 11 bases at J, leaving 19 bases unmatched. CDR3 sequence reads: CASSGDRAPQLGEQYF. CDR3 DNA sequence: TGTGCCAGCAGTGGCGACAGGGCACCTCAACTAGGTGAGCAGTACTTC.

This sequence joins TRBV27 and TRBJ2-3; 14 positions match TRBD2. This CDR3 contains 18 residues. Trimming at V came to 5 bases and at J to 5 bases, leaving 12 bases not matched to a gene. The germline V gene encodes CDR1 MNHEY and CDR2 SMNVEV (reference sequence). In DNA form, the CDR3 reads TGTGCCAGCAGTCCGGGACCGGGACTAGCGGGAGTAGGAGATACGCAGTATTTT. It specifies CASSPGPGLAGVGDTQYF.

The chain combines TRBV11-3 with TRBJ2-1; 10 positions agree with TRBD1. Per germline, CDR1 SGHNT and CDR2 YENEEA. The CDR3 has 16 residues. Trimming took 4 bases from V and 1 from J; bases not matched to a gene: 4. Here the CDR3 reads CASSSGQGRSYNEQFF. The DNA for the CDR3 is TGTGCCAGCAGCTCGGGACAGGGGCGATCCTACAATGAGCAGTTCTTC. Variable domain in full (rest from reference TRBV11-3 and TRBJ2-1): EAGVVQSPRYKIIEKKQPVAFWCNPISGHNTLYWYLQNLGQGPELLIRYENEEAVDDSQLPKDRFSAERLKGVDSTLKIQPAELGDSAVYLCASSSGQGRSYNEQFFGPGTRLTVL.

J is TRBJ2-5 and V is TRBV6-6, with TRBD1 matching over 7 bases. CDR3 length equals 13 residues. The V and J ends lost 5 bases and 4 bases, in that order; junction bases with no gene match: 4. Per the germline V gene, CDR1 is MNHNY and CDR2 is SVGAGI (reference sequence). CDR3 region: CASSTTGPETQYF. CDR3 DNA sequence: TGTGCCAGCAGTACGACAGGGCCAGAGACCCAGTACTTC.

The rearrangement uses TRBV29-1 and TRBJ1-5; D ambiguous. CDR3 size: 13 residues. Germline loops: CDR1 SQVTM, CDR2 ANQGSEA. The V gene lost 4 bases and the J gene lost 3 bases, with 10 bases spanning the gap. The CDR3 bases are TGCAGCGTTGGGAGGGAGTTCAATCAGCCCCAGCATTTT. Protein sequence: CSVGREFNQPQHF.

This rearrangement joins TRBV9 to TRBJ2-5, with TRBD1 matching 8 bases. Germline loops: CDR1 SGDLS, CDR2 YYNGEE. The CDR3 covers 15 residues. Germline trimming cut 0 bases from V and 5 bases from J; bases unmatched to any gene: 6. The CDR3 nucleotides read TGTGCCAGCAGCGTAGGTCAGGGGGCAGGGGAGACCCAGTACTTC. The encoded protein is CASSVGQGAGETQYF.

A few counts support this clone. The sample has other DNA sequences that encode this CDR3 too. The chain joins TRBV4-1 to TRBJ2-7; tentatively, D is TRBD2 (5 bases). The CDR3 runs to 14 residues. Germline lookup yields CDR1 MGHRA and CDR2 YSYEKL. Trimming stripped 1 base from V and 1 base from J, with 8 bases between. The CDR3 sequence: CASSQVTGSYEQYF. DNA for the CDR3: TGCGCCAGCAGCCAAGTGACGGGATCCTACGAGCAGTACTTC.

V gene TRBV5-6 combines with J gene TRBJ2-2; D might be TRBD2 (7 bases). Trimming shortened V by 1 base and J by 5 bases, and 15 bases separated the two germline ends. Germline V CDR1 and CDR2: SGHDT, YYEEEE. The CDR3 contains 16 residues. The CDR3 DNA follows: TGTGCCAGCAGCTTGAGGGGGGGAAGAGAGACCGGGGAGCTGTTTTTT. It translates to CASSLRGGRETGELFF.

CDR3 DNA sequence: TGTGCCAGTAGTATAGCGGGAGTGTCCTACGAGCAGTACTTC. Translated, it gives CASSIAGVSYEQYF. V and J are TRBV19 and TRBJ2-7; possible D gene TRBD2, 6 bases. V was trimmed by 1 base and J by 1 base, leaving 8 bases between them. Per germline, CDR1 LNHDA and CDR2 SQIVND (reference sequence). The CDR3 runs 14 residues.

The V and J genes are TRBV14 and TRBJ2-7, with 10 bases lining up with TRBD1. J was trimmed by 3 bases and V by 4 bases; bases with no gene match: 6. Looked up from germline, CDR1 is SGHDN and CDR2 is FVKESK. The CDR3 length is 15 residues. CDR3 sequence: CASSPRDRGVYEQYF. CDR3 DNA: TGTGCCAGCAGCCCCCGGGACAGGGGCGTCTACGAGCAGTACTTC.

With regard to this clone: This CDR3 is missing its conserved last phenylalanine or tryptophan, likely due to a read error. The V gene is TRBV18, the J gene TRBJ2-7, with 9 bases matching TRBD1. V shed 3 bases and J 3 bases; nucleotides not matched to a gene: 3. The CDR3 runs to 14 residues. Germline values: CDR1 KGHSH, CDR2 LQKENI. The CDR3 nucleotides read TGTGCCAGCTCACCCGGACAGGGGAACTACGAGCAGTACCTC. This gives the protein CASSPGQGNYEQYL.

Here the CDR3 reads CASSPVQGAGANEQFF. CDR3 nucleotides: TGCGCCAGCAGCCCCGTGCAGGGAGCGGGAGCCAATGAGCAGTTCTTC. The chain joins TRBV5-1 to TRBJ2-1, with TRBD2 identical over 8 bases. This CDR3 comprises 16 residues. The V gene's germline CDR1 is SGHRS and CDR2 YFSETQ. V was clipped by 4 bases and J by 6 bases; unmatched bases: 12.

This chain links TRBV7-2 with TRBJ1-4; 9 bases are a match to TRBD1. The CDR3 has 15 residues. The germline V gene encodes CDR1 SGHTA and CDR2 FQGNSA. Unmatched junction bases numbered 8, after V lost 5 bases and J lost 7 bases. The CDR3 DNA reads as TGTGCCAGCAGCGCCAACAGGGGGCAGGGTGAAAAACTGTTTTTT. Its translation: CASSANRGQGEKLFF.

This clone was recorded only once. V usage is TRBV27 and J usage is TRBJ1-5; TRBD1 matches at 9 bases. The germline CDR1 and CDR2 sequences are MNHEY and SMNVEV (reference sequence). Losses at the gene ends were 5 bases for V and 4 bases for J; bases not matched to a gene: 6. There are 15 residues in the CDR3. The CDR3 sequence: CASSTAGTGNQPQHF. The CDR3 nucleotides read TGTGCCAGCAGTACCGCCGGGACAGGGAATCAGCCCCAGCATTTT.

The chain joins TRBV6-1 to TRBJ1-1; D might be TRBD1 (6 bases). CDR1 and CDR2 from the germline V gene are MNHNS and SASEGT. Trimming took off 7 bases at V and 6 bases at J, with 12 bases between the two ends. The CDR3 is 12 amino acids. CDR3 sequence reads: CASTRGAAEAFF. CDR3 DNA sequence: TGTGCCAGCACTCGGGGGGCCGCTGAAGCTTTCTTT.